Listed here are 29 T cell receptor beta chains from one sample, sequenced in a study of CD8+CD57+ T cells in acquired aplastic anemia. Investigators profiled TCR beta VDJ and CDR3 from genomic DNA template. TCRdb independently ran MiXCR on the reads; one entry per CDR3 protein. Found here are approximately 190,000 distinct CDR3 sequences, 40% to 55% of them singletons; the top ten hold over 7.5%. Patients included in sequencing had previously demonstrated CD8+CD57+ cell expansion by flow cytometry. The source material was sorted CD4+, CD8+, or CD8+CD57+ T cells (not recorded which) from PBMCs. The receptors here all came from a human donor with aplastic anemia.

This clonotype was detected a few times. The chain combines TRBV19 with TRBJ1-1; possible D gene TRBD1, 5 bases. The CDR3 has 15 amino acids. Germline assignment: CDR1 LNHDA and CDR2 SQIVND (reference sequence). The ends were cut back, 3 bases at V and 5 bases at J, with 16 bases in the middle. In nucleotides, the CDR3 is TGTGCCAGTAGTATGGGGAGGGGAGTGAGGACTGAAGCTTTCTTT. Protein: CASSMGRGVRTEAFF. Based on the CDR3 plus reference TRBV19 and TRBJ1-1, the full variable domain is DGGITQSPKYLFRKEGQNVTLSCEQNLNHDAMYWYRQDPGQGLRLIYYSQIVNDFQKGDIAEGYSVSREKKESFPLTVTSAQKNPTAFYLCASSMGRGVRTEAFFGQGTRLTVV.

V and J are TRBV18 and TRBJ2-1; a possible D gene is TRBD2 (6 bases). The V and J ends lost 1 base and 0 bases respectively, with 7 bases between them. The CDR3 covers 15 residues. CDR1 is KGHSH, CDR2 LQKENI, per germline. CDR3 residues: CASSPLADSYNEQFF. The CDR3 DNA is TGTGCCAGCTCACCACTAGCGGACTCCTACAATGAGCAGTTCTTC.

The chain uses TRBV7-3 and TRBJ1-1; D not resolved. V lost 0 bases and J 6 bases, leaving 5 bases between the germline ends. Germline values: CDR1 SGHTA, CDR2 FQGTGA. This CDR3 has 12 residues. The DNA of the CDR3 is TGTGCCAGCAGCTTAACGAGGGCTGAAGCTTTCTTT. Its protein product is CASSLTRAEAFF.

The V call is TRBV10-1, the J call TRBJ2-1; D remains ambiguous. Germline loops: CDR1 WNHNN, CDR2 SYGVQD (reference sequence). Trimming took off 5 bases at V and 7 bases at J, with 15 bases between the two ends. This CDR3 contains 14 residues. CDR3 bases: TGCGCCAGCAGTCAGGCCCCCCTAGGGAATGAGCAGTTCTTC. Translating gives CASSQAPLGNEQFF.

The chain links TRBV7-7 to TRBJ2-1; possibly TRBD1 or TRBD2 for D (6 bases each). Between the trimmed V and J ends, which lost 5 bases and 7 bases, there was a span of 18 bases. The CDR3 totals 15 residues. Germline CDR1 reads SSHAT; CDR2 reads FNYEAQ (reference sequence). The CDR3 DNA reads TGTGCCAGCAGCCCGGGCAGGGGAGGAGGAAATGAGCAGTTCTTC. The encoded protein is CASSPGRGGGNEQFF. The full variable domain, in which reference TRBV7-7 and TRBJ2-1 provide the parts outside the CDR3, is GAGVSQSPRYKVTKRGQDVTLRCDPISSHATLYWYQQALGQGPEFLTYFNYEAQPDKSGLPSDRFSAERPEGSISTLTIQRTEQRDSAMYRCASSPGRGGGNEQFFGPGTRLTVL.

V and J are TRBV11-3 and TRBJ1-1; no reliable D call. CDR3 size: 15 residues. V lost 5 bases and J lost 4, with 17 bases in between. Germline loops: CDR1 SGHNT, CDR2 YENEEA. The DNA for the CDR3 is TGTGCCAGCAGCCGCCGATCGAGAGGGCTCACTGAAGCTTTCTTT. The encoded protein is CASSRRSRGLTEAFF. Supplemented by reference TRBV11-3 and TRBJ1-1, the full variable domain reads EAGVVQSPRYKIIEKKQPVAFWCNPISGHNTLYWYLQNLGQGPELLIRYENEEAVDDSQLPKDRFSAERLKGVDSTLKIQPAELGDSAVYLCASSRRSRGLTEAFFGQGTRLTVV.

This clonotype was detected a few times. The chain employs TRBV2 and TRBJ2-7; D may be TRBD2 (7 bases). V was shortened by 4 bases and J by 3 bases, with 13 bases between the two germline ends. Germline V gene data show CDR1 as SNHLY and CDR2 as FYNNEI. The CDR3 runs to 14 residues. CDR3 in amino acids: CASSVGGRDYEQYF. The CDR3 DNA reads as TGTGCCAGCAGTGTAGGGGGGAGGGACTACGAGCAGTACTTC.

The count of this clonotype is one. This may come from a read error, since a much larger clone is one base off. The chain recombines TRBV19 with TRBJ2-1; the match to TRBD2 covers 8 bases. In germline, CDR1 is LNHDA, CDR2 SQIVND (reference sequence). The CDR3 has 17 residues. Trimming removed 5 bases from V and 5 bases from J; junction bases left unmatched: 14. CDR3 in DNA: TGTGCCAGTAGTTTACGGACTAGCCTTAACGAAAACAATGAGCAGTTCTTC. Amino acid sequence: CASSLRTSLNENNEQFF. The full variable domain, its missing parts supplied by reference TRBV19 and TRBJ2-1, is DGGITQSPKYLFRKEGQNVTLSCEQNLNHDAMYWYRQDPGQGLRLIYYSQIVNDFQKGDIAEGYSVSREKKESFPLTVTSAQKNPTAFYLCASSLRTSLNENNEQFFGPGTRLTVL.

The table lists this clonotype with many counts. The chain recombines TRBV6-5 with TRBJ1-1; perhaps TRBD1 as D (5 bases). Looked up from germline, CDR1 is MNHEY and CDR2 is SVGAGI. Trimming removed 6 bases from V and 10 bases from J, with 15 bases in between. This CDR3 has 12 amino acids. CDR3 nucleotide sequence: TGTGCCAGCAGCGTTCGGGGCGGAGGAGCTTTCTTT. Amino acid sequence: CASSVRGGGAFF.

The chain employs TRBV2 and TRBJ2-6; D not resolved. CDR1 SNHLY and CDR2 FYNNEI come from the germline V gene. The CDR3 is made up of 15 amino acids. V shed 6 bases and J shed 2 bases, with 11 bases lying between them. CDR3 amino acids: CASSVTQTGANVLTF. The CDR3, as DNA: TGTGCCAGCAGCGTGACGCAGACTGGGGCCAACGTCCTGACTTTC. Using reference TRBV2 and TRBJ2-6 for the parts outside the CDR3, the full variable domain is EPEVTQTPSHQVTQMGQEVILRCVPISNHLYFYWYRQILGQKVEFLVSFYNNEISEKSEIFDDQFSVERPDGSNFTLKIRSTKLEDSAMYFCASSVTQTGANVLTFGAGSRLTVL.

This clonotype was detected once. This chain uses TRBV10-3 with TRBJ1-1; a weak D match, TRBD1 (6 bases). The CDR3 runs to 13 residues. Trimming shortened V by 6 bases and J by 4 bases, and 12 bases separated the two germline ends. Germline CDR1 and CDR2: ENHRY and SYGVKD. The CDR3 loop is CAIRAGAGTEAFF. CDR3 DNA: TGTGCCATCAGAGCAGGGGCGGGCACTGAAGCTTTCTTT.

This sequence joins TRBV7-9 and TRBJ1-6; D is uncertain. Germline loops: CDR1 SEHNR, CDR2 FQNEAQ (reference sequence). The CDR3 runs 13 residues. The V gene lost 2 bases and the J gene lost 11 bases, with 10 bases spanning the gap. The DNA of the CDR3 is TGTGCCAGCAGCTTAAGGACCGCTCCACCCCTCCACTTT. Residues: CASSLRTAPPLHF. Complete variable domain (other parts from reference TRBV7-9 and TRBJ1-6): DTGVSQNPRHKITKRGQNVTFRCDPISEHNRLYWYRQTLGQGPEFLTYFQNEAQLEKSRLLSDRFSAERPKGSFSTLEIQRTEQGDSAMYLCASSLRTAPPLHFGNGTRLTVT.

The V and J genes are TRBV10-2 and TRBJ1-1; the match to TRBD1 covers 8 bases. Trimming removed 6 bases from V and 4 bases from J; junction bases left unmatched: 10. The CDR3 loop spans 15 amino acids. CDR1 WSHSY and CDR2 SAAADI come from the germline V gene. The CDR3 DNA reads as TGCGCCAGCAGATCCGGACAGGGAAGTTTCACTGAAGCTTTCTTT. It encodes CASRSGQGSFTEAFF.

J is TRBJ2-3 and V is TRBV29-1; tentatively, D is TRBD2 (5 bases). Germline loops: CDR1 SQVTM, CDR2 ANQGSEA. V was cut by 1 base and J by 0 bases, with 14 bases left in between. This CDR3 comprises 16 residues. CDR3 sequence (DNA): TGCAGCGTTGAAGGCCGGGGTGGGCGAAGCACAGATACGCAGTATTTT. Protein: CSVEGRGGRSTDTQYF.

The chain combines TRBV5-6 with TRBJ2-5; no reliable D call. Germline lookup yields CDR1 SGHDT and CDR2 YYEEEE. The CDR3 covers 15 residues. The V end was cut by 1 base, the J end by 2 bases, with 12 bases between. CDR3 loop: CASSLTGALQETQYF. The DNA of the CDR3 is TGTGCCAGCAGCTTGACCGGTGCCCTACAAGAGACCCAGTACTTC. The variable domain in full, completed from reference TRBV5-6 and TRBJ2-5, reads DAGVTQSPTHLIKTRGQQVTLRCSPKSGHDTVSWYQQALGQGPQFIFQYYEEEERQRGNFPDRFSGHQFPNYSSELNVNALLLGDSALYLCASSLTGALQETQYFGPGTRLLVL.

J is TRBJ1-6 and V is TRBV9, with D unresolved. The CDR3 covers 17 residues. Germline values: CDR1 SGDLS, CDR2 YYNGEE. Between the trimmed V and J ends, which lost 0 bases and 7 bases, there was a span of 17 bases. For the CDR3, the DNA is TGTGCCAGCAGCGTAGGGGTGACGACGGTAATCAATTCACCCCTCCACTTT. It translates to CASSVGVTTVINSPLHF.

The chain is built from TRBV20-1 and TRBJ2-1, with 14 bases that match TRBD2. The germline CDR1 and CDR2 sequences are DFQATT and SNEGSKA (reference sequence). With 3 bases clipped from V and 7 bases from J, the junction kept 5 bases outside the gene matches. CDR3 length: 15 residues. The CDR3: CSASPGLAGGNEQFF. Written as DNA, the CDR3 is TGCAGTGCTAGCCCCGGACTAGCGGGGGGTAATGAGCAGTTCTTC.

This sequence joins TRBV9 and TRBJ2-7, with a weak D call TRBD1 (5 bases). The CDR3 length is 14 residues. Germline loops: CDR1 SGDLS, CDR2 YYNGEE. V was shortened by 4 bases and J by 0 bases, with 11 bases between the two germline ends. As DNA, the CDR3 is TGTGCCAGCAGCCTACAGGTAAACTCCTACGAGCAGTACTTC. It encodes CASSLQVNSYEQYF.

This clonotype has more than one count but fewer than ten. This rearrangement joins TRBV7-6 to TRBJ2-7; 9 bases align to TRBD2. The CDR3 spans 15 residues. The germline V gene has CDR1 SGHVS and CDR2 FNYEAQ. With V trimmed by 1 base and J by 2 bases, 3 bases remained unmatched. For the CDR3, the DNA is TGTGCCAGCAGCTTAGGTGGCGGGGGGGCCTACGAGCAGTACTTC. Amino acid sequence: CASSLGGGGAYEQYF.

This clonotype appeared many times. The J gene is TRBJ2-7, the V gene TRBV9; maybe TRBD1 (6 bases). From germline, CDR1 is SGDLS and CDR2 YYNGEE. There are 16 residues in the CDR3. Deletions cut 4 bases from V and 4 bases from J, with 21 bases between. The CDR3 loop reads CASSPGVGGGGYEQYF. DNA for the CDR3: TGTGCCAGCAGCCCAGGGGTCGGAGGAGGCGGTTACGAGCAGTACTTC.

The chain carries TRBV15 and TRBJ2-2; D unclear. This CDR3 region has 14 residues. The germline V gene has CDR1 LNHNV and CDR2 YYDKDF (reference sequence). V was shortened by 3 bases and J by 6 bases, with 11 bases between the two germline ends. DNA for the CDR3: TGTGCCACCAGCAGTCTAGTCGGGCCCGGGGAGCTGTTTTTT. Translated, it gives CATSSLVGPGELFF.

CDR3 in amino acids: CASRGTLISSPLHF. CDR3 DNA: TGTGCCAGTAGAGGTACCCTAATAAGTTCACCCCTCCACTTT. The chain has TRBV19 and TRBJ1-6, with unresolved D. This CDR3 region has 14 residues. From germline, CDR1 is LNHDA and CDR2 SQIVND (reference sequence). Trimming shortened V by 6 bases and J by 9 bases, and 15 bases separated the two germline ends.

This clonotype was detected a few times. The chain carries TRBV10-3 and TRBJ2-2; the match to TRBD1 covers 8 bases. V shed 8 bases and J 1 base; nucleotides not matched to a gene: 3. Germline loops: CDR1 ENHRY, CDR2 SYGVKD. The CDR3 spans 14 residues. DNA of the CDR3: TGTGCCATCTCCGGGACAGGGAACACCGGGGAGCTGTTTTTT. It translates to CAISGTGNTGELFF.

The sample holds many counts of this clonotype. The chain is built from TRBV2 and TRBJ2-2; TRBD2 might be the D (6 bases). Germline assignment: CDR1 SNHLY and CDR2 FYNNEI. The V end was cut by 4 bases, the J end by 15 bases, with 12 bases between. The CDR3 length is 11 residues. Here the CDR3 DNA reads TGTGCCAGCAGTGTGAGTACGGGAGTGTTTTTT. It codes for CASSVSTGVFF.

CDR3: CASNSYNRGMDTQYF. For the CDR3, the DNA is TGTGCCAGCAATAGTTACAACAGGGGAATGGATACGCAGTATTTT. The genes are TRBV2 and TRBJ2-3; 7 nucleotides agree with TRBD1. Germline V gene data show CDR1 as SNHLY and CDR2 as FYNNEI. The CDR3 spans 15 residues. Unmatched junction bases numbered 13, after V lost 7 bases and J lost 6 bases.

The genes are TRBV2 and TRBJ2-1, with a tentative D call TRBD2 (5 bases). Looked up from germline, CDR1 is SNHLY and CDR2 is FYNNEI. V lost 7 bases and J lost 4, with 11 bases in between. This CDR3 is 13 amino acids long. This chain's CDR3 is CASNYEGYNEQFF. Here the CDR3 DNA reads TGTGCCAGCAATTACGAGGGTTACAATGAGCAGTTCTTC.

This clonotype came up a few times. This sequence joins TRBV30 and TRBJ1-2; weak D call: TRBD1 (5 bases). The germline CDR1 and CDR2 sequences are GTSNPN and SVGIG (reference sequence). Trimming took 6 bases from V and 5 from J, leaving 16 bases between them. CDR3 length: 13 residues. Here the CDR3 DNA reads TGTGCCTGCCCCCAAGGGGCCAGGTATGGCTACACCTTC. Its protein product is CACPQGARYGYTF.

This clonotype was detected a few times. The rearrangement uses TRBV6-2 or TRBV6-3 and TRBJ2-7; 11 bases are a match to TRBD2. From germline, CDR1 is MNHEY and CDR2 SVGEGT. The CDR3 is made up of 20 amino acids. J was trimmed by 0 bases and V by 2 bases; bases with no gene match: 15. The CDR3 spells CASSYTRTSGYGGSSYEQYF. DNA for the CDR3: TGTGCCAGCAGTTACACGAGGACTAGCGGGTATGGAGGGAGCTCCTACGAGCAGTACTTC.

V usage is TRBV3-1 and J usage is TRBJ2-1; D perhaps matches TRBD2 (6 bases). The ends were cut back, 11 bases at V and 11 bases at J, with 16 bases in the middle. Germline V gene data show CDR1 as LGHDT and CDR2 as YNNKEL (reference sequence). The CDR3 sequence is 11 residues long. CDR3 coding DNA: TGTGCCGTACGGGAGCAGGGTAAGCAGTTCTTC. Translating gives CAVREQGKQFF.